This T cell receptor (beta chain) stems from a study of identical twins (dated by TCRdb to about 2016). About the investigation overall: To test whether fetal clonotypes persist, the study used deep sequencing on TCR alpha and beta repertoires from monozygotic twins, unrelated adults of various ages, and cord blood. Replicate twin experiments were performed at different times using different library preparation protocols to rule out contamination. The investigation overall reported the following: Compared with coincidental sharing between unrelated individuals, out-of-frame TCR alpha sequences shared between twins had an excess of sequences with low generation probability. Zero-insertion analyses could be partly confounded by invariant T cells such as MAIT and iNKT, although diverse VJ usage argued against such confounding for most clonotypes. Excess twin sharing in beta out-of-frame sequences was weaker because fewer shared sequences lowered the signal-to-noise ratio. Out-of-frame TCR alpha sharing in monozygotic twins was systematically underestimated by recombination models, whereas sharing between unrelated individuals was in agreement with the recombination models. Because the same donors could not be followed over many years, conclusions were based on cross-sectional statistical analysis. Abundant cord blood beta clonotypes had fewer insertions, young adult naive repertoires showed a similar but weaker trend, and memory repertoires showed no such trend.

This clonotype was counted between two and nine times. Its antigen target is currently unknown. Per-base quality was not reported, and no clone a single base away is much larger than it. Library preparation employed 5' RACE. The reads were generated on an Illumina HiSeq 2000. A universal primer binding site was introduced by template switching, and a unique molecular identifier was present in the final cDNA, enabling accurate counting of TCR cDNA molecules. Specific primers in the conserved constant-segment region were used to synthesize first-strand cDNA for TCR alpha and beta chains. To control for contamination, each cDNA library was double barcoded with a SMART-Mk sample barcode plus Illumina barcodes. Two successive PCR steps introduced TruSeq adapter sequences along with Illumina sample barcodes. Sequencing of the TCR alpha and beta cDNA libraries was done on the Illumina HiSeq platform using custom primers. The authors' pipeline ran thus. MiGEC processed the raw reads to extract unique molecular identifiers, while MiXCR was used to determine the CDR3 positions. Recombination models were inferred per individual with the repgenHMM and IGoR tools using an EM algorithm. The analysis of shared clonotypes was done with the tcR package in R, with sharing normalized by the product of cloneset sizes. To study raw recombination without the effects of thymic and clonal selection, out-of-frame nonproductive sequences were analyzed. The raw public data were reprocessed by TCRdb itself: fastp quality trimming at Q25, MiXCR clonotype calling, in-frame beta chains only. Each CDR3 protein gets just one entry, which takes the most common genes and DNA from the rows behind it. In this record, the V and J calls reflect TCRdb's handling and not the investigators' own analysis. This sample lists about 790,000 distinct CDR3 sequences; approximately 18% were detected once. Approximately 14% of the sample goes to the ten largest clones.

Sequences SGHAT (CDR1) and FQNNGV (CDR2) are obtained from the germline V gene. The CDR3 runs 11 residues from the cysteine to the phenylalanine. The read is trimmed to its CDR3 DNA, 33 bases read in frame from base 1. V is pared back by 7 bases and J by 5 bases, with 8 bases lying between the germline termini. Every donor was a healthy Caucasian. The twin cohort consisted of three pairs of female monozygotic twins, all aged about 18 to 30 years. Peripheral blood mononuclear cells were used as the source from which RNA for TCR libraries was isolated. These records were also assigned to another study, of T cells expressing NK-cell markers. Per that second paper: TCR beta-chain repertoires were profiled in sorted CD3+CD56+NKG2C+, CD3+CD56+NKG2C- and CD3+CD56-NKG2C+ T-cell subsets from about 8 donors. Of the eight sequenced donors, seven were found to be HCMV-seropositive and one was found to be HCMV-seronegative. In several experiments an anti-gammadeltaTCR antibody was added to restrict sorting to alphabetaTCR-expressing T cells. In roughly six donors, the dominant CD3+CD56+NKG2C+ clonotypes ranked among the top 10 CD8+ clonotypes, making up 1.0-7.0% of CD8+ T cells. Those dominant clonotypes were again the most abundant among CD3+CD56-NKG2C+ cells in a handful of donors, at roughly 25-60.1%. Whether the expanded NKG2C-expressing T cell clones were specific for HCMV antigens remained unclear. Randomly selected healthy volunteers, three men and five women, were used as the eight sequenced donors. A commercial ELISA kit detecting HCMV-specific IgG in serum was used to determine HCMV serostatus. Bulk peripheral blood T-cell repertoires were additionally sequenced from unsorted PBMC for roughly six donors. MIGEC was used to demultiplex reads and group reads by UMI, and MiTCR was used to assemble and quantify clonotypes. To exclude erroneous sequences, only TCR cDNA sequences supported by at least two reads were retained. The tcR package was used for downstream repertoire analysis, with clonotypes matched between fractions based on CDR3 nucleotide sequence plus V segment. VDJmatch was used to annotate antigen specificity against VDJdb, with one amino acid substitution in CDR3 allowed.

The TCR originated in a woman under 30 in good health. The chain employs TRBV11-2 and TRBJ2-5; no D gene can be assigned with confidence. Sequencing was carried out using PBMCs. The CDR3 has the sequence CASTQSETQYF. The DNA sequence follows: TGTGCCAGCACCCAATCGGAGACCCAGTACTTC.